This entry features one T cell receptor (beta chain) sequence. This specimen comes from a study of CD8+CD57+ T cells in acquired aplastic anemia. Study details: Sorted CD4+ and CD8+ cells gave an average of 3.2 ug of DNA.

Per the germline V gene, CDR1 is SGHTA and CDR2 is FQGNSA. CDR3 length: 14 residues. V was shortened by 1 base and J by 6 bases, with 13 bases between the two germline ends. An expansion of CD8+CD57+ cells by flow cytometry had been shown in patients chosen for sequencing. Genomic DNA was employed as the template in profiling TCR beta VDJ and CDR3. Via MiXCR, TCRdb re-called the reads, giving one row per CDR3 protein. The sample shows roughly 200,000 distinct CDR3 sequences, about 60% of them seen only once. This sequence joins TRBV7-2 and TRBJ2-7; no definite D call. Input material: sorted CD4+, CD8+, or CD8+CD57+ T cells (not recorded which) from PBMCs. The TCR was taken from a human donor with aplastic anemia. The DNA of the CDR3 is TGTGCCAGCAGCTTAGGTCAGTCGGTTACCGAGCAGTACTTC. This gives the protein CASSLGQSVTEQYF.